What follows describes a single T cell receptor beta chain. This clonotype was counted a few times. The target of this receptor is not known. No base qualities exist here, and no much larger clone lies one base off it. The entry originates in a study of T cell repertoires in cytomegalovirus infection (dated by TCRdb to the late 2010s). Looking at the study overall: The HLA type of each donor mattered for the analysis, because public TCR beta signatures pointed to carriage of CMV infection along with the matching HLA type. The paper as a whole reports these results and caveats: Carriers of CMV infection plus the relevant HLA type were discriminated by the cumulative frequency of public TCR beta family members in the study cohort and in an independent 352-donor cohort. The ex vivo response was dominated by HLA-C-restricted CMV-specific TCR beta clonotypes, which also provided the single most frequent clonotype in two of eight donors.

Instrument used: Illumina HiSeq 1500. TCRdb trimmed the raw reads at Q25, called clones with MiXCR and kept productive beta chains. Each CDR3 protein appears once, grouped with its most common genes and DNA. The sample table records about 530,000 distinct CDR3 sequences; more than 25% of these occur just once. The ten largest clonotypes hold 13% of the sample. The germline V gene yields MDHEN for CDR1 and SYDVKM for CDR2. V and J lose 3 bases and 0 bases, and a span of 11 bases separates them. Reading from cysteine to phenylalanine, the CDR3 counts 15 amino acids. The read is trimmed to its CDR3 DNA, 45 bases read in frame from base 1.

Sequences were obtained from PBMCs. This clonotype was sampled from a human donor in good health (CMV status not recorded). Some clones in this sample may be carry-over from other donors' samples. The receptor chain draws on TRBV28 and TRBJ2-5, with the D call perhaps TRBD1 or TRBD2, each one matching 6 bases. In nucleotides, the sequence is TGTGCCAGCAGTTTCACGAGGGGGGACCAAGAGACCCAGTACTTC. This encodes CASSFTRGDQETQYF.